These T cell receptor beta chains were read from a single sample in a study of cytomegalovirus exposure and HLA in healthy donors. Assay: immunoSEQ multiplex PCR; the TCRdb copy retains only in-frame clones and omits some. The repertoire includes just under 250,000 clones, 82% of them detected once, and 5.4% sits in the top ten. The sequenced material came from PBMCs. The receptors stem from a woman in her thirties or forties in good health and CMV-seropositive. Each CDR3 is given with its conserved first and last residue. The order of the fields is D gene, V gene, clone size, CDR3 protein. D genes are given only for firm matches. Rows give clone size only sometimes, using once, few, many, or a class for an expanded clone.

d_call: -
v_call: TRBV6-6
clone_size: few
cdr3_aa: CASSPVPGAGGYTF

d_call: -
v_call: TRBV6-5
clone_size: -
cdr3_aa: CASSWRRGRETQYF

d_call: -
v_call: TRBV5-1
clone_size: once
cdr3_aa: CASSLRGQQASPLHF

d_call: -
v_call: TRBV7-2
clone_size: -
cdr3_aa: CASSLGGGDQPQHF

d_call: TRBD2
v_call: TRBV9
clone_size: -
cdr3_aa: CASSVGGGAYEQYF

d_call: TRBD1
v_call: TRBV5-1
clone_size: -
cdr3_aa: CASRPGQHRSGNTIYF

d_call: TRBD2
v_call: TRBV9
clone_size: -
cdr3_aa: CASSTSGGGTDTQYF

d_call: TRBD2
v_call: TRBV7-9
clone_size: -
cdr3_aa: CASSLVLAGGSDTQYF

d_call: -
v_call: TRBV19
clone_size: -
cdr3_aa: CASSPGPGQPQHF

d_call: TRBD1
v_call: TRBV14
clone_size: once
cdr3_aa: CASSQNRGSTGELFF

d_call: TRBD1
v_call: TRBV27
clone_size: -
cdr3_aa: CASSSLGQSSGYTF

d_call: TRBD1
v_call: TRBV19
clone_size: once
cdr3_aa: CASRGQAEWNQPQHF

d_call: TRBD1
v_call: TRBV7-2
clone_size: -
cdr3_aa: CASSARQGAYNEQFF

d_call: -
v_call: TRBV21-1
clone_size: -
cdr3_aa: CASSKAGRPSYEQYF

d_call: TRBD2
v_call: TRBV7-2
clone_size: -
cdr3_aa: CASSYGTSGAYEQFF

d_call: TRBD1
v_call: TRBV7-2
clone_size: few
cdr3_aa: CASSRDRPGNTIYF

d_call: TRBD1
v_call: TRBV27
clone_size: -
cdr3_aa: CASSGTVSSYEQYF

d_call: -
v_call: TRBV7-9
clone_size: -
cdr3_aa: CASSYFRGSDEQYF

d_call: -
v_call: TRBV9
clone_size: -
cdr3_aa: CASSATGSFDSPLHF

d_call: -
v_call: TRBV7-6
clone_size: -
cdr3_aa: CASSPGGQVIQYF

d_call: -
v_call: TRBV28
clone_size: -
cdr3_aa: CASSLDGLAGGEQYF

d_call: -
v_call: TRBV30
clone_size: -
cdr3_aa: CACPAGLASGEQFF

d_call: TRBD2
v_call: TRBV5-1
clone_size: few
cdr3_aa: CASSGEGHEQYF

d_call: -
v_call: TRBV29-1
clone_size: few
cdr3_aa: CSVARQGHFNEQFF

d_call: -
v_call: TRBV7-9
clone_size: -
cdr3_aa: CASSSQGMTGNTIYF

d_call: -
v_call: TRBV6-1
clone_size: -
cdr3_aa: CASSLAGGELFF

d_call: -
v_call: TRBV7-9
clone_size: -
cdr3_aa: CASSRNTEAFF

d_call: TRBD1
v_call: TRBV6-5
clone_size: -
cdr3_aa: CASSYSGGLGTEAFF

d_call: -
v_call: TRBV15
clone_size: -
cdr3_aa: CATSTSIAAEQFF

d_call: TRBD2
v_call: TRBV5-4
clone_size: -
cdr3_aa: CASSQSSGGSYEQYF

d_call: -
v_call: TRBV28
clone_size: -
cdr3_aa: CAGGGGNTDTQYF

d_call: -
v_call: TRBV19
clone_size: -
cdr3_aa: CASSIQGRYEQYF

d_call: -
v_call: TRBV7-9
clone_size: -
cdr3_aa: CASSSTGMGGTYEQYF

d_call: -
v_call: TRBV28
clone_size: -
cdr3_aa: CASSIRPGRPSYGYTF

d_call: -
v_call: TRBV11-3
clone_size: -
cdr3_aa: CASSRRDSTDTQYF

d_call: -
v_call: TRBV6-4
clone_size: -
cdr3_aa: CASRREPTDTQYF

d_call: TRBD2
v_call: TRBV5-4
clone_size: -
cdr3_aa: CASSSPAGVNTGELFF

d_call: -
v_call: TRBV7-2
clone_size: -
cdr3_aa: CASSSRQRMNTEAFF

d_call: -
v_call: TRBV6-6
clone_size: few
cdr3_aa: CAIRDSSGNTIYF

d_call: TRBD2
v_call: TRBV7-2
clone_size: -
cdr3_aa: CASSLGSGRGFRDTQYF

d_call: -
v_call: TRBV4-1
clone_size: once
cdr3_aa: CASSRTGNTEAFF

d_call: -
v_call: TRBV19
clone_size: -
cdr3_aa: CASSSLGGQPQHF

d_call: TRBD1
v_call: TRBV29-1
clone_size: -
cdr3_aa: CSVRGQGASTDTQYF

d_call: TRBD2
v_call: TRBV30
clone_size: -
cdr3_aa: CAWNERGADTQYF